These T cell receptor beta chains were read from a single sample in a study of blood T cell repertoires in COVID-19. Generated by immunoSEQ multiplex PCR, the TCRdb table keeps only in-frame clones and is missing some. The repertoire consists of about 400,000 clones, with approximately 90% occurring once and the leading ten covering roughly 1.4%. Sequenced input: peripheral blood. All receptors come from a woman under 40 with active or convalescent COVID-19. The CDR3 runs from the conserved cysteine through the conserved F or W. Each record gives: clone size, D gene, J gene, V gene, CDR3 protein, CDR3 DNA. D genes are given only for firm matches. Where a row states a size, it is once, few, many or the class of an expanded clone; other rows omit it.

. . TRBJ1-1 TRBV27 CASSPRQEYTEAFF TGTGCCAGCAGCCCCCGTCAGGAATACACTGAAGCTTTCTTT
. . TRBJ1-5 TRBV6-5 CASRNRVSNQPQHF TGTGCCAGCAGAAACAGGGTTAGCAATCAGCCCCAGCATTTT
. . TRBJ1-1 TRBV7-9 CASSLMGRNTEAFF TGTGCCAGCAGCTTGATGGGCAGGAACACTGAAGCTTTCTTT
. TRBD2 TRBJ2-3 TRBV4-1 CASSQDASGITDTQYF TGCGCCAGCAGCCAAGATGCTAGCGGGATCACAGATACGCAGTATTTT
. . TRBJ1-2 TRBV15 CATSRDLAGLEVRSGYTF TGTGCCACCAGCAGAGATCTCGCAGGGTTAGAAGTAAGGAGTGGCTACACCTTC
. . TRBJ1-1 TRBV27 CASKSDTEAFF TGTGCCAGCAAGAGCGACACTGAAGCTTTCTTT
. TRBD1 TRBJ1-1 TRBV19 CASSIVGTGTVNTEAFF TGTGCCAGTAGTATAGTTGGGACAGGGACTGTGAACACTGAAGCTTTCTTT
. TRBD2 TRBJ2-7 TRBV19 CASRKLAGTSGREVEQYF TGTGCCAGTAGAAAACTGGCCGGGACTAGCGGGAGGGAAGTCGAGCAGTACTTC
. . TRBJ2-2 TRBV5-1 CASSQYSTNTGELFF TGCGCCAGCAGCCAATACTCCACGAACACCGGGGAGCTGTTTTTT
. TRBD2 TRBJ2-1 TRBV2 CASSASGRAYNEQFF TGTGCCAGCAGCGCAAGCGGGAGGGCCTACAATGAGCAGTTCTTC
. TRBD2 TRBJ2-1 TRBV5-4 CASSPGLAGTYNEQFF TGTGCCAGCAGCCCAGGACTAGCGGGGACGTACAATGAGCAGTTCTTC
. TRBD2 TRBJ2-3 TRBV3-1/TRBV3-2 CASSRRLAGGPTDTQYF TGTGCCAGCAGCCGCAGACTAGCGGGAGGACCCACAGATACGCAGTATTTT
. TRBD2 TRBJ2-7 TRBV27 CASSLSPGLAGEQYF TGTGCCAGCAGTTTAAGTCCCGGACTAGCGGGCGAGCAGTACTTC
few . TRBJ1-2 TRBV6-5 CASGYMGGYTF TGTGCCAGCGGGTATATGGGCGGCTACACCTTC
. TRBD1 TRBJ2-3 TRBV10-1 CASSPDRAFGTDTQYF TGCGCCAGCAGCCCCGACAGGGCCTTTGGCACAGATACGCAGTATTTT
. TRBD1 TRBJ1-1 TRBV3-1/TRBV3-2 CASSRILRDSTEAFF TGTGCCAGCAGCCGGATCCTCCGGGACAGCACTGAAGCTTTCTTT
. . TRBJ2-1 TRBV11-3 CASSLPVTYNEQFF TGTGCCAGCAGCTTGCCAGTGACCTACAATGAGCAGTTCTTC
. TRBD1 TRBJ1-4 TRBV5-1 CASSTGQGAGNEKLFF TGCGCCAGCAGCACGGGACAGGGGGCGGGTAATGAAAAACTGTTTTTT
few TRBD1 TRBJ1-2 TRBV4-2 CASSQAGQNYGYTF TGTGCCAGCAGCCAAGCGGGACAGAACTATGGCTACACCTTC
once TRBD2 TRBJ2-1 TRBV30 CAGVGTSGNEQFF TGTGCCGGAGTTGGGACTAGCGGTAATGAGCAGTTCTTC